These T cell receptor beta chains were read from a single sample in a study of identical twins. TCRdb independently ran MiXCR on the 5' RACE reads; one entry per CDR3 protein. The table shows 1.5 million to 2 million distinct CDR3 sequences, with under 35% occurring only once. Sequencing input: cord blood. Receptors were obtained from a newborn girl in good health. The CDR3 runs from the conserved cysteine through the conserved F or W. Each record gives: CDR3 length, J gene, clone size, D gene, V gene, CDR3 protein, CDR3 DNA. The D gene is left open where the match is weak. The size entry is marked missing in some rows and otherwise reads once, few, many or a size class.

>15|TRBJ2-1|few|TRBD2|TRBV12-3/TRBV12-4
CASSFTSGRADEQFF
TGTGCCAGCAGTTTTACTAGCGGGAGGGCCGATGAGCAGTTCTTC
>13|TRBJ2-7|NA|TRBD1|TRBV19
CATGTGQSYEQYF
TGTGCCACCGGGACAGGGCAATCCTACGAGCAGTACTTC
>16|TRBJ2-3|few|NA|TRBV5-1
CASSLGWVPAGDTQYF
TGCGCCAGCAGCTTGGGTTGGGTCCCGGCGGGAGATACGCAGTATTTT
>13|TRBJ2-1|NA|TRBD1|TRBV20-1
CSAGTGGSNEQFF
TGCAGTGCGGGGACAGGGGGCTCCAATGAGCAGTTCTTC
>18|TRBJ2-3|NA|TRBD2|TRBV14
CASSLGLAGGPRADTQYF
TGTGCCAGCAGCCTCGGACTAGCGGGAGGGCCTCGCGCAGATACGCAGTATTTT
>16|TRBJ2-3|NA|NA|TRBV27
CASSPILGGREDTQYF
TGTGCCAGCAGTCCCATTCTAGGGGGTCGAGAAGATACGCAGTATTTT
>16|TRBJ2-1|few|TRBD1|TRBV7-9
CASSSLQGAEYNEQFF
TGTGCCAGCAGCTCCCTACAGGGGGCTGAGTACAATGAGCAGTTCTTC
>16|TRBJ2-1|NA|TRBD2|TRBV20-1
CSALTSGMGAYNEQFF
TGCAGTGCTCTGACTAGCGGGATGGGGGCCTACAATGAGCAGTTCTTC
>18|TRBJ2-7|NA|TRBD2|TRBV5-1
CASSPGLRTGTSGYEQYF
TGCGCCAGCAGCCCCGGTTTACGTACCGGGACTAGCGGCTACGAGCAGTACTTC
>11|TRBJ1-2|many|NA|TRBV20-1
CSARTVYGYTF
TGCAGTGCACGGACAGTCTATGGCTACACCTTC
>13|TRBJ2-3|few|NA|TRBV25-1
CASSELNGDTQYF
TGTGCCAGCAGTGAATTAAACGGGGATACGCAGTATTTT
>16|TRBJ2-7|few|NA|TRBV5-1
CASSLDRGVAYNEQYF
TGCGCCAGCAGCTTGGATCGGGGAGTGGCCTACAATGAGCAGTACTTC
>14|TRBJ2-3|NA|NA|TRBV5-1
CASSQGGAADTQYF
TGCGCCAGCAGCCAGGGGGGGGCCGCTGATACGCAGTATTTT
>13|TRBJ2-7|NA|NA|TRBV5-1
CASRLVGSYEQYF
TGCGCCAGCCGCCTGGTAGGGTCCTACGAGCAGTACTTC
>16|TRBJ2-1|NA|NA|TRBV9
CASSVGGPSSYNEQFF
TGTGCCAGCAGCGTAGGGGGCCCCAGCTCCTACAATGAGCAGTTCTTC
>16|TRBJ2-3|few|TRBD2|TRBV5-5
CASVLQSGLEVDTQYF
TGTGCCAGCGTATTGCAATCGGGACTAGAAGTGGATACGCAGTATTTT
>15|TRBJ2-3|NA|NA|TRBV29-1
CSVDSLGFITDTQYF
TGCAGCGTTGATTCCCTCGGGTTCATTACAGATACGCAGTATTTT
>14|TRBJ2-5|NA|TRBD1|TRBV5-1
CASSGTDFQETQYF
TGCGCCAGCAGCGGGACAGACTTCCAAGAGACCCAGTACTTC
>16|TRBJ2-3|few|TRBD1|TRBV27
CASSLYYRQGPDTQYF
TGTGCCAGCAGTTTATATTATCGACAGGGCCCAGATACGCAGTATTTT
>14|TRBJ2-3|many|TRBD1|TRBV10-3
CAITGTGGTDTQYF
TGTGCCATCACCGGGACAGGGGGCACAGATACGCAGTATTTT
>15|TRBJ2-3|few|TRBD2|TRBV7-2
CASSLGGLFTDTQYF
TGTGCCAGCAGCTTAGGGGGACTATTCACAGATACGCAGTATTTT
>13|TRBJ1-1|many|NA|TRBV10-3
CAISESRNTEAFF
TGTGCCATCAGTGAGTCCAGGAACACTGAAGCTTTCTTT
>14|TRBJ2-7|NA|TRBD1|TRBV20-1
CSARSDRVRLEQYF
TGCAGTGCTAGATCGGACAGGGTGAGACTCGAGCAGTACTTC
>12|TRBJ1-1|few|NA|TRBV29-1
CSVGFSRTEAFF
TGCAGCGTTGGGTTCTCTCGGACTGAAGCTTTCTTT
>16|TRBJ2-1|NA|TRBD2|TRBV7-6
CASTHSEQERGNEQFF
TGTGCCAGCACCCACTCGGAGCAGGAGCGGGGGAATGAGCAGTTCTTC
>13|TRBJ2-5|NA|TRBD2|TRBV29-1
CSVESSGSREQYF
TGCAGCGTTGAGAGTAGCGGGAGTAGGGAGCAGTACTTC
>16|TRBJ2-1|NA|NA|TRBV11-3
CASSLRPGGIYNEQFF
TGTGCCAGCAGCTTAAGGCCAGGAGGAATCTACAATGAGCAGTTCTTC
>14|TRBJ1-2|once|NA|TRBV27
CASRGRGRAYGYTF
TGTGCCAGCAGGGGCAGGGGCAGAGCCTATGGCTACACCTTC
>15|TRBJ2-3|few|NA|TRBV12-3/TRBV12-4
CASSSDSTSTDTQYF
TGTGCCAGCAGTTCTGACTCGACTAGCACAGATACGCAGTATTTT
>14|TRBJ2-1|NA|NA|TRBV4-2
CASSQSSGYNEQFF
TGTGCCAGCAGTCAGTCGTCCGGGTACAATGAGCAGTTCTTC
>13|TRBJ2-5|few|NA|TRBV20-1
CSASDQVGETQYF
TGCAGTGCTAGCGACCAGGTCGGAGAGACCCAGTACTTC
>12|TRBJ2-5|NA|NA|TRBV10-3
CAISESGRTQYF
TGTGCCATCAGTGAGTCTGGGAGGACCCAGTACTTC
>12|TRBJ1-2|few|NA|TRBV20-1
CSARVAANGYTF
TGCAGTGCTAGAGTGGCGGCAAATGGCTACACCTTC
>15|TRBJ1-1|few|NA|TRBV5-1
CASSLPGLKSPEAFF
TGCGCCAGCAGCCTCCCGGGCCTGAAATCCCCTGAAGCTTTCTTT
>13|TRBJ2-5|few|NA|TRBV29-1
CSVEIREGETQYF
TGCAGCGTTGAGATCCGGGAAGGGGAGACCCAGTACTTC
>13|TRBJ1-1|NA|NA|TRBV20-1
CSAQQDFNTEAFF
TGCAGTGCACAACAGGATTTCAACACTGAAGCTTTCTTT
>15|TRBJ1-1|once|NA|TRBV3-1
CASSQVGGGHTEAFF
TGTGCCAGCAGCCAAGTCGGGGGGGGGCACACTGAAGCTTTCTTT
>17|TRBJ2-1|NA|TRBD2|TRBV4-1
CASSQEGLAGAYNEQFF
TGCGCCAGCAGCCAAGAGGGGTTAGCGGGAGCGTACAATGAGCAGTTCTTC